This T cell receptor (beta chain) is from a study of T cell changes during pregnancy in multiple sclerosis. Germline CDR1 is MNHNS and CDR2 is SASEGT. Unmatched junction bases numbered 5, after V lost 5 bases and J lost 2 bases. The CDR3 has 14 residues. Profiled with immunoSEQ multiplex PCR; TCRdb holds only in-frame clones, not every one. The table has around 100,000 clones, about 94% seen once. The clonotype originates from a female donor with multiple sclerosis, enrolled in a pregnancy study. This material consisted of peripheral blood, taken in the third trimester of pregnancy. The chain uses TRBV6-1 and TRBJ2-7, with 8 bases aligning to TRBD1. CDR3 in DNA: TGTGCCAGCAGTTTTTCGGACAGGGCCTACGAGCAGTACTTC. Protein sequence: CASSFSDRAYEQYF.